This T cell receptor beta chain was recovered during a study of blood T cell repertoires in COVID-19. Original processing methods: Reference gene primer amplification gave estimated nucleated cell counts. Libraries were prepared by immunoSEQ multiplex PCR; TCRdb keeps only in-frame clonotypes and omits some of them. V and J calls and clone size follow that table, whereas D and trimming were derived from the DNA. The sample shows about 370,000 clones, roughly nine tenths of them seen only once. This clone appeared a single time. This CDR3 is 15 amino acids long. The germline V gene encodes CDR1 KGHSH and CDR2 LQKENI. The V end lost 2 bases, the J end lost 7 bases, and 12 bases lay between the germline ends. Grouping used clinical history reported by participants in a survey and questionnaire.

This receptor was obtained from a woman between 35 and 50 years old who had been exposed to COVID-19. The chain couples TRBV18 to TRBJ1-6; D perhaps matches TRBD1 (5 bases). Material: PBMCs or T cells enriched from blood (not recorded which). CDR3 DNA sequence: TGTGCCAGCTCACCATCAGGGCGCAGAAATTCACCCCTCCACTTT. Its translation is CASSPSGRRNSPLHF.